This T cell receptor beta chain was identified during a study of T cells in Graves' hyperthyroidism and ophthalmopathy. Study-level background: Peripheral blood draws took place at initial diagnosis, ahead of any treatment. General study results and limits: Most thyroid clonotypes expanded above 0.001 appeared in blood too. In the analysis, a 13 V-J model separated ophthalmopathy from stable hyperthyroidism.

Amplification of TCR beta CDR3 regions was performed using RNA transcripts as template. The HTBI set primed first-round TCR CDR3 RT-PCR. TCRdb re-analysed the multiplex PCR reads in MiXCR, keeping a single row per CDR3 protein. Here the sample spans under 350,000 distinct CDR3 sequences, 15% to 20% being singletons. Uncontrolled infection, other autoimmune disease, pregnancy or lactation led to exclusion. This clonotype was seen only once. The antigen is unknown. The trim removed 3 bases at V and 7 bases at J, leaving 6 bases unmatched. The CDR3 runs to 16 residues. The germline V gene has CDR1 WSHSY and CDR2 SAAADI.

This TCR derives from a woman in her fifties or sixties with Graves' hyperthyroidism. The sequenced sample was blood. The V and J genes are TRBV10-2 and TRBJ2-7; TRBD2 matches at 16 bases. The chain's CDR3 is CASSEPGLAGGREQYF. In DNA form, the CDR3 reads TGCGCCAGCAGTGAACCGGGACTAGCGGGAGGGAGGGAGCAGTACTTC.